One sample yielded the 20 T cell receptor beta chains listed below, sequenced in a study of shared clonotypes between healthy human individuals. The assay was immunoSEQ multiplex PCR, and TCRdb's table has in-frame clones only and misses some. The sample contains a few million clones, around nine tenths of which appear only once. Material for sequencing was naive CD4+ T cells sorted from blood. The subset: CD45RA+ positively selected. The receptors were sampled from a man aged 18 to 29 in good health.

This clone was counted a single time. The chain has TRBV19 and TRBJ2-1, with 10 bases fitting TRBD2. The CDR3 length is 13 residues. Germline trimming cut 6 bases from V and 9 bases from J; bases unmatched to any gene: 5. Germline loops: CDR1 LNHDA, CDR2 SQIVND (reference sequence). CDR3 in amino acids: CASSLTSGTEQFF. The CDR3 bases are TGTGCCAGTAGCCTTACTAGCGGGACTGAGCAGTTCTTC.

The chain has TRBV5-1 and TRBJ2-3, with TRBD1 matching over 7 bases. The J segment lost 6 bases and the V segment lost 3 bases, leaving 10 bases of the junction unmatched. CDR3 length equals 15 residues. CDR1 is SGHRS and CDR2 is YFSETQ in the germline V gene. CDR3 region: CASSYAGTVGDTQYF. CDR3 in DNA: TGCGCCAGCAGCTATGCCGGGACAGTTGGGGATACGCAGTATTTT.

The chain joins TRBV5-4 to TRBJ2-3; unclear D gene. Per the germline V gene, CDR1 is SGHNT and CDR2 is YYREEE (reference sequence). This CDR3 is built from 14 residues. The germline V and J ends were trimmed by 4 bases and 2 bases, with 11 bases remaining between them. The CDR3 DNA follows: TGTGCCAGCAGCCCGAAGGGCAACACAGATACGCAGTATTTT. Amino acid sequence: CASSPKGNTDTQYF.

The rearrangement joins TRBV27 to TRBJ2-6; D is uncertain. Deletions cut 6 bases from V and 0 bases from J, with 9 bases between. CDR1 MNHEY and CDR2 SMNVEV come from the germline V gene (reference sequence). The CDR3 totals 15 residues. The CDR3 nucleotides are TGTGCCAGCAGGGGCGTAAACTCTGGGGCCAACGTCCTGACTTTC. It is translated as CASRGVNSGANVLTF.

This chain joins TRBV2 and TRBJ2-1; D might be TRBD2 (6 bases). With 3 bases removed from V and 15 bases from J, the gap between germline ends came to 18 bases. The CDR3 has 13 residues. Germline V gene sequence: CDR1 SNHLY, CDR2 FYNNEI. In nucleotides, the CDR3 is TGTGCCAGCAGTGACGGACTACTAGCTGACTCGTTCTTC. Translating it yields CASSDGLLADSFF.

This clone was picked up a small number of times. The rearrangement joins TRBV18 to TRBJ1-5; a weak D match, TRBD1 (5 bases). CDR3 length: 12 residues. Per germline, CDR1 KGHSH and CDR2 LQKENI. The V end was cut by 5 bases, the J end by 5 bases, with 7 bases between. CDR3 sequence: CASSSQDQPQHF. CDR3 nucleotide sequence: TGTGCCAGCTCATCACAGGATCAGCCCCAGCATTTT.

This chain connects TRBV7-2 to TRBJ1-2, with D perhaps TRBD1 (5 bases). CDR1 and CDR2 (germline): SGHTA, FQGNSA. V lost 1 base, J lost 7 bases, and 10 bases lay in between. This CDR3 has 13 amino acids. The CDR3 DNA reads TGTGCCAGCAGCTTAGAGGAGGGGTTTGGCTACACCTTC. Amino acid sequence: CASSLEEGFGYTF.

The chain recombines TRBV5-1 with TRBJ1-3; D is uncertain. V gave up 7 bases and J gave up 0 bases, with 11 bases separating them. Germline V CDR1 and CDR2: SGHRS, YFSETQ. This CDR3 region has 14 residues. DNA for the CDR3: TGCGCCAGCCGGGATGCCTCCTCTGGAAACACCATATATTTT. It specifies CASRDASSGNTIYF.

The DNA of the CDR3 is TGTGCCAGCAGTGATAATCGGACTCCGAGTTCCCATGAGCAGTTCTTC. It yields the protein CASSDNRTPSSHEQFF. V and J are TRBV6-1 and TRBJ2-1; possibly TRBD2 for D (5 bases). The germline CDR1 and CDR2 sequences are MNHNS and SASEGT. The CDR3 spans 16 residues. V was cut by 3 bases and J by 8 bases, with 20 bases left in between.

The V call is TRBV28, the J call TRBJ1-2; 8 bases align to TRBD1. The length of the CDR3 is 18 residues. Germline lookup yields CDR1 MDHEN and CDR2 SYDVKM. V was pared by 8 bases and J by 4 bases, with 21 bases of the junction left unmatched. CDR3 loop: CASGSWGSGGLGSYGYTF. In DNA form, the CDR3 reads TGTGCCAGCGGCTCGTGGGGATCAGGGGGCTTGGGAAGCTATGGCTACACCTTC.

The chain combines TRBV6-6 with TRBJ1-4; TRBD1 matches 7 bases. The CDR3 is made up of 15 amino acids. V lost 5 bases to trimming and J lost 4 bases; unmatched junction nucleotides: 7. Per germline, CDR1 MNHNY and CDR2 SVGAGI (reference sequence). The CDR3 coding sequence is TGTGCCAGCAGTATCCCGGGACAGCTTAATGAAAAACTGTTTTTT. Translation: CASSIPGQLNEKLFF.

The gene calls are TRBV6-1 and TRBJ1-5, with a tentative D call TRBD1 (5 bases). Deletions cut 4 bases from V and 14 bases from J, with 12 bases between. This CDR3 is 11 amino acids long. Germline assignment: CDR1 MNHNS and CDR2 SASEGT. CDR3 region: CASSAQTEKHF. As DNA, the CDR3 is TGTGCCAGCAGTGCCCAGACAGAGAAGCATTTT.

This sequence joins TRBV30 and TRBJ1-4; tentatively, D is TRBD1 (6 bases). V was pared by 6 bases and J by 0 bases, with 11 bases between. CDR3 length: 14 residues. Per the germline V gene, CDR1 is GTSNPN and CDR2 is SVGIG (reference sequence). The DNA of the CDR3 is TGTGCCTGCTCCACAGGGACAACTAATGAAAAACTGTTTTTT. Translated: CACSTGTTNEKLFF.

The chain uses TRBV5-1 and TRBJ2-2, with 13 bases lining up with TRBD2. CDR3 length: 20 residues. V dropped 1 base and J dropped 4; count of bases not matched to a gene: 13. Germline values: CDR1 SGHRS, CDR2 YFSETQ. Here the CDR3 DNA reads TGCGCCAGCAGCTTGAGGGAGACTAGCGGGAGGATCGGGGGCACCGGGGAGCTGTTTTTT. Its protein product is CASSLRETSGRIGGTGELFF.

This clone appeared once. The V and J genes are TRBV11-2 and TRBJ2-7, with D uncertain. Germline values: CDR1 SGHAT, CDR2 FQNNGV. The CDR3 runs 14 residues. Trimming shortened V by 5 bases and J by 3 bases, and 14 bases separated the two germline ends. CDR3 amino acids: CASSHPGVFYEQYF. DNA for the CDR3: TGTGCCAGCAGCCACCCCGGAGTCTTCTACGAGCAGTACTTC.

This clone was recorded once. This chain connects TRBV5-1 to TRBJ1-6; tentative D call: TRBD1 (5 bases). The CDR3 totals 15 residues. In germline, CDR1 is SGHRS, CDR2 YFSETQ. The V gene lost 2 bases and the J gene lost 8 bases, with 14 bases spanning the gap. The CDR3 DNA reads TGCGCCAGCAGCTTCGGGTCAGGGTCCTATTCACCCCTCCACTTT. This encodes CASSFGSGSYSPLHF.

This clone turned up a few times. The chain recombines TRBV6-1 with TRBJ1-2; D gene ambiguous. Germline values: CDR1 MNHNS, CDR2 SASEGT. This CDR3 is 14 amino acids long. The V and J ends lost 7 bases and 0 bases respectively, with 12 bases between them. The CDR3 here is CASTTAFTNYGYTF. The DNA of the CDR3 is TGTGCCAGCACTACAGCCTTCACTAACTATGGCTACACCTTC.

This clone was seen a single time. The chain joins TRBV10-2 to TRBJ2-3; a possible D gene is TRBD1 (6 bases). Trimming cost V 4 bases and J 5 bases, with 10 bases left between them. The V gene's germline CDR1 is WSHSY and CDR2 SAAADI. The CDR3 consists of 13 residues. The chain's CDR3 is CASSGQVQDTQYF. The DNA for the CDR3 is TGCGCCAGCAGTGGACAGGTCCAAGATACGCAGTATTTT.

V usage is TRBV7-9 and J usage is TRBJ2-5; TRBD2 is a possible D gene (6 bases). The CDR3 sequence is 19 residues long. Germline CDR1 and CDR2: SEHNR and FQNEAQ (reference sequence). V gave up 5 bases and J gave up 4 bases, with 29 bases separating them. This CDR3 reads CASSQHLPRIAAGGETQYF. The CDR3 nucleotides are TGTGCCAGCAGCCAACACCTCCCTAGGATAGCGGCCGGCGGAGAGACCCAGTACTTC.

The rearrangement links TRBV30 to TRBJ2-4, with TRBD2 identical over 8 bases. V shed 5 bases and J 6 bases; nucleotides not matched to a gene: 9. CDR1 and CDR2 from the germline V gene are GTSNPN and SVGIG (reference sequence). CDR3 length: 14 residues. CDR3 amino acids: CAWGQTREGNIQYF. For the CDR3, the DNA is TGTGCCTGGGGTCAGACCCGGGAGGGAAACATTCAGTACTTC.